This note documents a single T cell receptor beta chain sequence. This clone has only one observation. It has no known antigen specificity. No much larger clone exists at a distance of one base, and base qualities are not known. V has 3 bases trimmed and J has 1 base trimmed; junction bases matching no gene number 5. Including the terminal cysteine and phenylalanine, the CDR3 comprises 17 residues. Just the 51-base CDR3 DNA is kept, in frame starting at base 1. Sequences MNHEY (CDR1) and SMNVEV (CDR2) are obtained from the germline V gene (reference sequence). Donors were healthy HIV-negative adults with no recently reported acute infections or vaccinations. Every donor was a Caucasian adult residing in Nashville, Tennessee, USA. CD4+ T cells were enriched through magnetic negative selection, after which naive cells were positively selected on CD45RA and the remaining negative fraction served as the memory subset. Blood was obtained by leukapheresis, after which PBMCs were separated by Ficoll-Histopaque density gradient centrifugation and cryopreserved in liquid nitrogen vapor phase. Analytical flow cytometry was used to check the purity and quantity of each magnetically sorted T cell population. Genomic DNA was isolated from every sorted fraction and measured by UV absorbance on a Nanodrop 2000c.

The data are from a study of shared clonotypes between healthy human individuals (TCRdb year 2020). Looking at the study overall: The cohort included three men and two women between 18 and 49 years of age. Per donor, three plates each were used for CD4 naive and CD4 memory, two for CD8 naive, and one for CD8 memory. To estimate repertoire size and how much clonotypes are shared between individuals, the study performed deep sequencing of blood TCR repertoires from roughly five healthy adults. Different laboratories and diverse techniques were used to prepare libraries and sequence TCR repertoires, to increase sequencing depth and limit assay-specific biases. Leukapheresis yielded between about 0.85 and 10 billion PBMCs per donor.

TCR CDR3 regions were amplified from genomic DNA by multiplex PCR using the deep immunoSEQ assay. Genomic DNA extracted from each cell subset was distributed evenly over all wells of several immunoSEQ 96-well plates, and each plate served as one replicate. For sorted subsets, each replicate PCR was loaded with approximately 200 ng genomic DNA, equivalent to about 30,000 T cell genomes. Purified libraries were measured with a Qubit 3.0 fluorometer, size-checked on a Bioanalyzer 2100, and measured again with the KAPA Library Quantification kit. Every immunoSEQ 96-well plate was sequenced on a separate single-read 150-cycle Illumina NextSeq 550 flow cell. Concerning the study's data processing: Because only junctional sequences without quality scores were contained in the immunoSEQ output, filtering matching that applied to full-length reads could not be performed. Sequences were annotated with PyIR, a Python wrapper for IgBLAST v1.9, and V/J genes and CDR3 were assigned using IMGT germline references. Any read was removed if the V/J assignment was weak (E-value above 1e-6), the CDR3 was missing, or the read contained stop codons, out-of-frame junctions, or ambiguous translated residues. V3J clonotypes were defined as sequences sharing the same inferred V gene, J gene, and CDR3 amino acid sequence. Percentage overlap between repertoires was computed as shared unique clonotypes divided by the size of the smaller repertoire. RTK rarefaction, the Chao1 estimator, and Recon v2.1 estimates of unobserved clonotypes were used to assess repertoire richness. Generation probabilities were computed with OLGA for all TCRbeta clonotypes obtained by the gDNA method from four donors. TCRdb took over this immuneACCESS table, retaining in-frame rearrangements with V and J assigned. Such tables are incomplete; in checked studies, under half of the missing clones stem from an unresolved V gene, and the remainder is unexplained. The DNA gave D and trimming, while V, J and clone size come from that table. For this sample there are some 2.4 million clones; approximately 94% appear just once. The top ten clones comprise more than 0.35% of the sample.

Paper-wide results and their limitations: Because the study included only a small number of donors, the genetic and exposure-history diversity represented was limited. Rarefaction of sorted-subset datasets indicated incomplete sequencing despite the large sequencing depth. Sampling was restricted to blood, and TCR repertoires in tissue are likely to differ from TCR repertoires in blood. When several donors were compared, the shared fraction of clonotypes was roughly 5% for naive CD4, about 4% for naive CD8, 2% to 2.5% for memory CD4, and less than 0.45% for memory CD8. Compared with non-shared clonotypes, clonotypes shared by all four sorted-subset donors had higher generation probabilities. Pairwise subsampling led to the expectation that sequencing depth would affect the degree of clonotype sharing among donors. Estimated clonotype richness was generally larger for naive than for memory subsets.

Material for sequencing was naive CD4+ T cells from PBMCs. The cell subset or site tag for this specimen amounts to: CD45RA+ positively selected. The receptor chain draws on TRBV27 and TRBJ2-2; the junction holds 10 bases that match TRBD2. This clonotype was sampled from a man younger than 35 in good health. Some clones in this sample may be carry-over from other donors' samples. The CDR3 has the sequence CASSFRPSGRNTGELFF. The DNA sequence is given as TGTGCCAGCAGTTTCCGCCCTAGCGGGAGGAACACCGGGGAGCTGTTTTTT.